This T cell receptor (beta chain) was captured by sequencing in a study of T-cell reconstitution after alpha-beta-depleted transplantation in children. This clonotype was picked up a small number of times. Its antigen is currently unknown. Preparation of the TCRbeta library involved a method that used unique molecular identifiers. Each CDR3 protein gets one entry after TCRdb re-called the PCR reads with MiXCR. The sample yields more than 400,000 distinct CDR3 sequences, roughly 44% seen once. V lost 6 bases to trimming and J lost 1 base, with 9 bases between them. The CDR3 contains 13 residues. The germline gives CDR1 MNHNS, CDR2 SASEGT. Study outcomes and limitations: The origin of alpha-beta T cells about two months after transplant was reportedly several hundred expanded graft clones. The high TCRbeta diversity at day 60 in some patients came from surviving recipient T cells and thymic progenitors. Once a year had passed after transplant, T-cell counts and diversity came mostly from newly produced T cells.

The sample was PBMCs, taken before TCRalphabeta/CD19-depleted stem cell transplant. The chain carries TRBV6-1 and TRBJ2-5; D uncertain. This clonotype originated in a girl aged 2 to 9 with aplastic anemia, due to receive a stem cell transplant. CDR3 protein: CASSRAPQETQYF. CDR3 nucleotide sequence: TGTGCCAGCAGCCGCGCCCCCCAAGAGACCCAGTACTTC.